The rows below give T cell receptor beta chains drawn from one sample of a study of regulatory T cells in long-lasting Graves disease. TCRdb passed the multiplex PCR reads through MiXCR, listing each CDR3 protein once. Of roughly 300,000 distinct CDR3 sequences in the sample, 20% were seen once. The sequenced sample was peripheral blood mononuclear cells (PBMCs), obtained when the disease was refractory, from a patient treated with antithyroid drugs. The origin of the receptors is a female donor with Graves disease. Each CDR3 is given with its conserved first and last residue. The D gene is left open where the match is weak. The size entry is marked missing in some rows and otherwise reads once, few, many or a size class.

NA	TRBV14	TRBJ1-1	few	TGTGCCAGCAGCCAAGACGGGGAGGCCCCTGAAGCTTTCTTT	CASSQDGEAPEAFF
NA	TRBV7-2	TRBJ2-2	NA	TGTGCCAGCAGCTTAAAGGTTAACGGGGAGCTGTTTTTT	CASSLKVNGELFF
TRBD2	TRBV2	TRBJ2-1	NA	TGTGCCAGCAGAGCGGGAGGGCTCTACAATGAGCAGTTCTTC	CASRAGGLYNEQFF
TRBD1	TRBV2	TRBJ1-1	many	TGTGCCAGCCGCGGGGGGGTTAACAGGGGGCAGAACACTGAAGCTTTCTTT	CASRGGVNRGQNTEAFF
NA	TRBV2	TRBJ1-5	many	TGTGCCAGCAGTGAGCGCCAGGGAGGTCAGCCCCAGCATTTT	CASSERQGGQPQHF
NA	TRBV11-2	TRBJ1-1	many	TGTGCCAGCAGCCACGGGTTGGGCACTGAAGCTTTCTTT	CASSHGLGTEAFF
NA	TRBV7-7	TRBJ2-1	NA	TGTGCTAGCAGCTTACTACAGGGCCCGGACAATGAGCAGTTCTTC	CASSLLQGPDNEQFF
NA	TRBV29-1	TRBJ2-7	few	TGCAGCGTTACAGGGCCCTTTGAGGAGCAGTACTTC	CSVTGPFEEQYF
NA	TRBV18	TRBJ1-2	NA	TGTGCCAGCTCACCACCGAGCAGGGCCTATGGCTACACCTTC	CASSPPSRAYGYTF
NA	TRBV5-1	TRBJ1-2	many	TGCGCCAGCAGCCGATCTGAAGGTTACTATGGCTACACCTTC	CASSRSEGYYGYTF
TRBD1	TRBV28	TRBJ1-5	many	TGTGCCAGCAGTCGAGCCGGGACAGGGAATCAGCCCCAGCATTTT	CASSRAGTGNQPQHF
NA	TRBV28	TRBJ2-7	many	TGTGCCAGCAGTTTGAACAGCGACGAGCAGTACTTC	CASSLNSDEQYF
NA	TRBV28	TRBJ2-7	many	TGTGCCAGCAGTTTGCCTTATTTAGCCTACGAGCAGTACTTC	CASSLPYLAYEQYF
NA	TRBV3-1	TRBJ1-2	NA	TGTGCCAGCAGCCACGGCAGCCCGATTTTTTATGGCTACACCTTC	CASSHGSPIFYGYTF
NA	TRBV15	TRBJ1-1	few	TGTGCCACCAGCAGGAGGAGGGACACAAAATCGAACACTGAAGCTTTCTTT	CATSRRRDTKSNTEAFF
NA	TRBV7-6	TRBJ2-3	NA	TGTGCCAGCAGCCGCCGGACAGGCACAGATACGCAGTATTTT	CASSRRTGTDTQYF
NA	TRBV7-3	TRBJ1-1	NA	TGTGCCAGCAGCTTAGGGACCCTCACTGAAGCTTTCTTT	CASSLGTLTEAFF
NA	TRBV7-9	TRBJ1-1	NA	TGTGCCAGCAGCCAATCGACGGAGGCTCTCTTT	CASSQSTEALF
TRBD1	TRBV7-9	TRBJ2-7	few	TGTGCCAGCAGCTCCTACAGGGGGCTTACATACGAGCAGTACTTC	CASSSYRGLTYEQYF
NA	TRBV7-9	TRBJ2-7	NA	TGTGCCAGCAGCTCGGGTTCTGGCGAGCAGTACTTC	CASSSGSGEQYF
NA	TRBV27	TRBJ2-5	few	TGTGCCAGCAGTTTAACGCCGGTCTCGGGGACCCAGTACTTC	CASSLTPVSGTQYF
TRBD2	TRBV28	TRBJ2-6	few	TGTGCCAGCAGCCAAACCGGGAGGTCTGGGGCCAACGTCCTGACTTTC	CASSQTGRSGANVLTF